The 25 T cell receptor beta chains presented below share a single source sample, sequenced in a study of T cells in Graves' hyperthyroidism and ophthalmopathy. RNA transcripts served as the template for amplifying TCR beta CDR3 regions. The HTBI set primed first-round TCR CDR3 RT-PCR. TCRdb analysed the multiplex PCR reads with MiXCR anew, one entry per CDR3 protein. This table holds approximately 620,000 distinct CDR3 sequences, approximately 13% found once. What was sequenced was blood. The origin of the receptors is a woman in her 30s with Graves' hyperthyroidism that later progressed to Graves' ophthalmopathy.

This clonotype came up many times. The CDR3 coding sequence is TGTGCCAGCAGACGGGAGATTGAAGCTTTCTTT. This gives the protein CASRREIEAFF. The rearrangement uses TRBV6-1 and TRBJ1-1; D is unclear. The V gene's germline CDR1 is MNHNS and CDR2 SASEGT. Trimming cost V 6 bases and J 7 bases, with 9 bases left between them. This CDR3 is 11 amino acids long.

This clonotype was seen at least ten times. The V gene is TRBV28, the J gene TRBJ2-7; 9 nucleotides line up with TRBD2. V was pared by 5 bases and J by 5 bases, with 16 bases of the junction left unmatched. The CDR3 runs to 17 residues. Germline V gives CDR1 MDHEN, CDR2 SYDVKM. The DNA of the CDR3 is TGTGCCAGCAGTCTTCCTATGTTTAGCGGGAGAGGCGACGAGCAGTACTTC. Protein sequence: CASSLPMFSGRGDEQYF.

This clonotype was seen a handful of times. CDR3 amino acids: CSALLTGYTEAFF. The CDR3 DNA follows: TGCAGTGCCCTACTGACAGGTTACACTGAAGCTTTCTTT. This rearrangement joins TRBV20-1 to TRBJ1-1; D possibly corresponds to TRBD1 (6 bases). This CDR3 contains 13 residues. V was pared by 6 bases and J by 3 bases, with 14 bases between. The germline V gene encodes CDR1 DFQATT and CDR2 SNEGSKA (reference sequence).

This clonotype was found many times. The V gene is TRBV28, the J gene TRBJ1-5, with D possibly matching TRBD1 (6 bases). Germline CDR1 is MDHEN and CDR2 is SYDVKM. The CDR3 consists of 14 residues. V was cut by 4 bases and J by 3 bases, with 10 bases left in between. The CDR3 here is CASSSRDTNQPQHF. CDR3 coding DNA: TGTGCCAGCAGTTCCCGGGACACCAATCAGCCCCAGCATTTT.

This clonotype was found many times. The chain has TRBV11-3 and TRBJ2-1; TRBD2 might be the D (7 bases). The CDR3 totals 18 residues. Germline V gives CDR1 SGHNT, CDR2 YENEEA. V was clipped by 1 base and J by 9 bases, with 25 bases between them. CDR3 sequence (DNA): TGTGCCAGCAGCTTAGGCGGGGGCGCGGGAGATAAGACGATTGAGCAGTTCTTC. Residues: CASSLGGGAGDKTIEQFF.

Comment on this clonotype: A much more abundant neighbour one base away suggests this may be a read error. The gene calls are TRBV5-4 and TRBJ2-2; 8 nucleotides align to TRBD1. Per the germline V gene, CDR1 is SGHNT and CDR2 is YYREEE (reference sequence). The CDR3 extends over 15 amino acids. This CDR3 is CASSSNRGNTGEPFF. For the CDR3, the DNA is TGTGCCAGCAGCTCGAACAGGGGGAACACCGGGGAGCCGTTTTTT.

In its sample, this clonotype was seen many times. CDR3 sequence: CASSFLGLAGVNEQFF. In nucleotides, the CDR3 is TGCGCCAGCAGCTTCCTGGGACTAGCGGGAGTTAATGAGCAGTTCTTC. J is TRBJ2-1 and V is TRBV5-1, with 14 bases aligning to TRBD2. Germline V gives CDR1 SGHRS, CDR2 YFSETQ. The J segment lost 7 bases and the V segment lost 2 bases, leaving 5 bases of the junction unmatched. The CDR3 consists of 16 residues.

This clonotype came up many times. The chain is built from TRBV7-3 and TRBJ2-3, with D maybe TRBD2 (6 bases). Germline CDR1 and CDR2: SGHTA and FQGTGA. The CDR3 sequence is 15 residues long. The V gene lost 1 base and the J gene lost 1 base, with 9 bases spanning the gap. Written as DNA, the CDR3 is TGTGCCAGCAGCTTAATGGCTAGCGGCACAGATACGCAGTATTTT. This codes for CASSLMASGTDTQYF.

This clonotype was counted a few times. The chain employs TRBV7-9 and TRBJ1-1; D is unresolved. The ends were cut back, 1 base at V and 2 bases at J, with 8 bases in the middle. This CDR3 is 14 amino acids long. Germline V gives CDR1 SEHNR, CDR2 FQNEAQ (reference sequence). The CDR3 here is CASSLERVNTEAFF. In DNA, the CDR3 is TGTGCCAGCAGCTTAGAGCGGGTTAACACTGAAGCTTTCTTT.

This clonotype was found a few times. This chain joins TRBV11-1 and TRBJ1-2, with D perhaps matching TRBD1 (6 bases). The ends were cut back, 0 bases at V and 5 bases at J, with 16 bases in the middle. The CDR3 has 16 amino acids. The V gene's germline CDR1 is SGHAT and CDR2 FQDESV (reference sequence). For the CDR3, the DNA is TGTGCCAGCAGCTTAGCTCGGACAGAATTAACATATGGCTACACCTTC. As protein: CASSLARTELTYGYTF.

In its sample, this clonotype was seen many times. V is TRBV2 and J is TRBJ1-4, with 7 bases lining up with TRBD1. The germline CDR1 and CDR2 sequences are SNHLY and FYNNEI. This CDR3 is 14 amino acids long. V lost 6 bases to trimming and J lost 2 bases; unmatched junction nucleotides: 3. Written as DNA, the CDR3 is TGTGCCAGCAGGAGGGGGCCTACTAATGAAAAACTGTTTTTT. It is translated as CASRRGPTNEKLFF.

The chain recombines TRBV20-1 with TRBJ2-1; 13 positions match TRBD2. Germline trimming cut 0 bases from V and 8 bases from J; bases unmatched to any gene: 10. Germline V gives CDR1 DFQATT, CDR2 SNEGSKA (reference sequence). CDR3 length: 17 amino acids. CDR3 sequence reads: CSARDLRTSGRLYEQFF. DNA of the CDR3: TGCAGTGCTAGAGACCTAAGGACTAGCGGGAGATTATATGAGCAGTTCTTC.

This clonotype was detected ten times or more. The J gene is TRBJ2-1, the V gene TRBV5-1; the match to TRBD1 covers 10 bases. The V segment lost 2 bases and the J segment 2 bases; nucleotides outside the gene matches: 4. Germline assignment: CDR1 SGHRS and CDR2 YFSETQ. This CDR3 has 16 amino acids. CDR3 nucleotide sequence: TGCGCCAGCAGCTTTGGGGGACAGGGGACCTACAATGAGCAGTTCTTC. Amino acid sequence: CASSFGGQGTYNEQFF.

This clonotype showed up many times. This chain links TRBV6-2 or TRBV6-3 with TRBJ2-1, with D perhaps assigned TRBD1 or TRBD2 (5 bases each). Trimming pared 5 bases from V and 8 bases from J, leaving 13 bases between. Germline V gene sequence: CDR1 MNHEY, CDR2 SVGEGT. The length of the CDR3 is 13 residues. The CDR3 region has the DNA TGTGCCAGCAGTCCCTTAGGGACCCATGAGCAGTTCTTC. It translates to CASSPLGTHEQFF.

In this sample, this clonotype turned up many times. The gene calls are TRBV12-5 and TRBJ2-2; maybe TRBD2 (6 bases). The CDR3 totals 16 residues. Looked up from germline, CDR1 is LGHNT and CDR2 is FRNRAP. V was cut by 1 base and J by 6 bases, with 15 bases left in between. This CDR3 is CASGLDRRDPPGELFF. The CDR3 coding sequence is TGTGCTAGTGGTTTGGATCGGCGGGACCCACCCGGGGAGCTGTTTTTT.

This clonotype was detected many times. The V and J genes are TRBV10-3 and TRBJ2-2, with 12 bases identical to TRBD2. Germline-derived CDR1 and CDR2 are ENHRY and SYGVKD. This CDR3 spans 16 amino acids. V lost 6 bases to trimming and J lost 7 bases; unmatched junction nucleotides: 9. The CDR3 region is CAIRRTSGIVGGELFF. In DNA, the CDR3 is TGTGCCATCAGAAGGACTAGCGGGATTGTCGGCGGGGAGCTGTTTTTT.

This clonotype was found many times. The chain is built from TRBV11-2 and TRBJ1-1, with D possibly matching TRBD1 (6 bases). The CDR3 has 16 residues. Trimming removed 4 bases at V and 2 bases at J, with 17 bases between. The germline V gene encodes CDR1 SGHAT and CDR2 FQNNGV. CDR3 coding DNA: TGTGCCAGCAGCTCATGGGGGCCCGGGACAAACACTGAAGCTTTCTTT. It encodes CASSSWGPGTNTEAFF. Filled out from reference TRBV11-2 and TRBJ1-1, the complete variable domain reads EAGVAQSPRYKIIEKRQSVAFWCNPISGHATLYWYQQILGQGPKLLIQFQNNGVVDDSQLPKDRFSAERLKGVDSTLKIQPAKLEDSAVYLCASSSWGPGTNTEAFFGQGTRLTVV.

This rearrangement joins TRBV7-3 to TRBJ2-7; D may be TRBD2 (6 bases). CDR1 SGHTA and CDR2 FQGTGA come from the germline V gene. The V end lost 5 bases, the J end lost 0 bases, and 8 bases lay between the germline ends. The CDR3 consists of 13 residues. CDR3 in DNA: TGTGCCAGCAGCCGGGAGCACTCCTACGAGCAGTACTTC. Residues: CASSREHSYEQYF.

This clonotype was seen ten or more times. The chain combines TRBV19 with TRBJ2-3; weak D call: TRBD2 (5 bases). V lost 6 bases, J lost 7 bases, and 14 bases lay in between. Germline CDR1 reads LNHDA; CDR2 reads SQIVND (reference sequence). The CDR3 covers 13 residues. This CDR3 is CASSRTEPNTQYF. The CDR3 DNA is TGTGCCAGTAGCAGGACTGAACCAAATACGCAGTATTTT.

This clonotype came up a few times. The rearrangement uses TRBV12-5 and TRBJ2-7; TRBD1 matches at 9 bases. The CDR3 length is 15 residues. V dropped 2 bases and J dropped 3; count of bases not matched to a gene: 5. Germline V CDR1 and CDR2: LGHNT, FRNRAP. In DNA, the CDR3 is TGTGCTAGTGGTTTGCCGCCGGGACAGGGCTACGAGCAGTACTTC. This encodes CASGLPPGQGYEQYF.

Only a few counts were recorded for this clonotype. The chain recombines TRBV7-9 with TRBJ1-2; D may be TRBD1 (5 bases). The germline V and J ends were trimmed by 3 bases and 6 bases, with 8 bases remaining between them. The length of the CDR3 is 12 residues. Germline lookup yields CDR1 SEHNR and CDR2 FQNEAQ (reference sequence). The CDR3 here is CASSFEQDGYTF. DNA for the CDR3: TGTGCCAGCAGCTTTGAACAGGATGGCTACACCTTC.

This clonotype appeared many times. V and J are TRBV20-1 and TRBJ1-1, with D unclear. The V gene lost 3 bases and the J gene lost 2 bases, with 7 bases spanning the gap. Germline CDR1 DFQATT, CDR2 SNEGSKA (reference sequence). The CDR3 consists of 12 residues. The CDR3 reads CSARTANTEAFF. In DNA, the CDR3 is TGCAGTGCTAGGACGGCAAACACTGAAGCTTTCTTT.

This chain links TRBV29-1 with TRBJ1-5; 9 nucleotides agree with TRBD1. This CDR3 is 14 amino acids long. CDR1 is SQVTM, CDR2 ANQGSEA, per germline. V lost 4 bases and J lost 7; bases outside the gene matches: 8. CDR3 sequence (DNA): TGCAGCGTTGGAGGCACAGGGGGCAGGCAGCCCCAGCATTTT. It specifies CSVGGTGGRQPQHF.

In this sample, this clonotype turned up many times. V usage is TRBV28 and J usage is TRBJ1-1; a possible D gene is TRBD1 (5 bases). The V end was cut by 8 bases, the J end by 5 bases, with 21 bases between. There are 15 residues in the CDR3. CDR1 and CDR2 from the germline V gene are MDHEN and SYDVKM. DNA of the CDR3: TGTGCCAGCCTCCCTGGGGCAGGGTCGGGGACTGAAGCTTTCTTT. This sequence encodes CASLPGAGSGTEAFF. Based on the CDR3 plus reference TRBV28 and TRBJ1-1, the full variable domain is DVKVTQSSRYLVKRTGEKVFLECVQDMDHENMFWYRQDPGLGLRLIYFSYDVKMKEKGDIPEGYSVSREKKERFSLILESASTNQTSMYLCASLPGAGSGTEAFFGQGTRLTVV.

This clonotype showed up just a few times. The chain employs TRBV7-3 and TRBJ2-2; TRBD2 matches 9 bases. Germline loops: CDR1 SGHTA, CDR2 FQGTGA. The CDR3 length is 17 residues. The junction had 7 bases not matched to a gene; V was cut back by 3 bases and J by 2 bases. CDR3: CASSLDGGRANTGELFF. The CDR3 DNA sequence: TGTGCCAGCAGCTTGGACGGCGGGAGGGCCAACACCGGGGAGCTGTTTTTT.